Listed below are T cell receptor beta chains from one sample, sequenced in a study of T-cell reconstitution after alpha-beta-depleted transplantation in children. MiXCR was run by TCRdb on the PCR reads, yielding one entry per CDR3 protein. Of some 500,000 distinct CDR3 sequences listed, about a sixth are singletons. This sample comprised PBMCs from the stem cell graft donor, obtained from the stem cell graft. The receptors originated from a human donor who donated a stem cell graft to a child with acute lymphoblastic leukemia. Both conserved end residues are part of each CDR3. A D gene is named only where the DNA matches it firmly. Size tells how often a clone was seen (once, few, many) or the class of an expanded clone, and some rows leave it out.

j_call: TRBJ1-2
clone_size: NA
d_call: NA
v_call: TRBV5-1
cdr3_nt: TGCGCCAGCAGACCGCCCGGAGCCTTAGTCTTTGGCTACACCTTC
cdr3_aa: CASRPPGALVFGYTF

j_call: TRBJ2-2
clone_size: few
d_call: NA
v_call: TRBV20-1
cdr3_nt: TGCAGTGCTAGAGTGGGGCTGAACACCGGGGAGCTGTTTTTT
cdr3_aa: CSARVGLNTGELFF

j_call: TRBJ1-1
clone_size: NA
d_call: NA
v_call: TRBV19
cdr3_nt: TGTGCCAGTAGTCAAAGGATCCAAGCTTTCTTT
cdr3_aa: CASSQRIQAFF

j_call: TRBJ2-3
clone_size: few
d_call: NA
v_call: TRBV29-1
cdr3_nt: TGCAGCGTTGATCGAGGGGATGGTAGCACAGATACGCAGTATTTT
cdr3_aa: CSVDRGDGSTDTQYF

j_call: TRBJ1-2
clone_size: NA
d_call: NA
v_call: TRBV7-2
cdr3_nt: TGTGCCAGCAGCTTACAGGGGACCTCGGACTACACCTTC
cdr3_aa: CASSLQGTSDYTF

j_call: TRBJ2-7
clone_size: few
d_call: TRBD1
v_call: TRBV6-5
cdr3_nt: TGTGCCAGCAGTTACGCCTGGGACAGGGTCTACGAGCAGTACTTC
cdr3_aa: CASSYAWDRVYEQYF

j_call: TRBJ1-6
clone_size: many
d_call: NA
v_call: TRBV7-9
cdr3_nt: TGTGCCAGCAGCTTAGGACCGAATAATTCACCCCTCCACTTT
cdr3_aa: CASSLGPNNSPLHF

j_call: TRBJ1-5
clone_size: NA
d_call: NA
v_call: TRBV3-1
cdr3_nt: TGTGCCAGCAGCCAAGAAGGGTGGGAAAATCAGCCCCAGCATTTT
cdr3_aa: CASSQEGWENQPQHF

j_call: TRBJ2-7
clone_size: NA
d_call: TRBD1
v_call: TRBV29-1
cdr3_nt: TGCAGCGTTGGCCGAGACAGGGTTGAGGAGCAGTACTTC
cdr3_aa: CSVGRDRVEEQYF

j_call: TRBJ1-1
clone_size: few
d_call: NA
v_call: TRBV27
cdr3_nt: TGTGCCAGCAGTTTAGTCGGACAGATGAACACTGAAGCTTTCTTT
cdr3_aa: CASSLVGQMNTEAFF

j_call: TRBJ1-1
clone_size: NA
d_call: TRBD1
v_call: TRBV13
cdr3_nt: TGTGCCAGCAGCTTGGGGACAGGGGGCGCAGAAGCTTTCTTT
cdr3_aa: CASSLGTGGAEAFF

j_call: TRBJ2-1
clone_size: few
d_call: TRBD2
v_call: TRBV20-1
cdr3_nt: TGCAGTGCTTACAGCGGGAGGGACCCCTTCAATGAGCAGTTCTTC
cdr3_aa: CSAYSGRDPFNEQFF

j_call: TRBJ2-1
clone_size: NA
d_call: TRBD1
v_call: TRBV5-1
cdr3_nt: TGCGCCAGCAGCCCTCCCGGGACAGGGGGCGCGGGTGAGCAGTTCTTC
cdr3_aa: CASSPPGTGGAGEQFF

j_call: TRBJ2-1
clone_size: NA
d_call: TRBD2
v_call: TRBV11-2
cdr3_nt: TGTGCCAGCAGCCCCTTCCTAGCGGCCGTGGGAAATGAGCAGTTCTTC
cdr3_aa: CASSPFLAAVGNEQFF

j_call: TRBJ2-3
clone_size: few
d_call: NA
v_call: TRBV12-3/TRBV12-4
cdr3_nt: TGTGCCAGCAGTTCACTAGGTGCAGATACGCAGTATTTT
cdr3_aa: CASSSLGADTQYF

j_call: TRBJ2-1
clone_size: few
d_call: TRBD2
v_call: TRBV7-9
cdr3_nt: TGTGCCAGCAGCTTCGTACCGGGACTAGTGTCTCCTGAGCAGTTCTTC
cdr3_aa: CASSFVPGLVSPEQFF

j_call: TRBJ2-1
clone_size: NA
d_call: NA
v_call: TRBV6-5
cdr3_nt: TGTGCCAGCAGTTTCGTCATAGGTGAGCAGTTCTTC
cdr3_aa: CASSFVIGEQFF

j_call: TRBJ2-5
clone_size: few
d_call: TRBD1
v_call: TRBV5-1
cdr3_nt: TGCGCCAGCAGCTTGGAGGACAGGGGGGAAGAGACCCAGTACTTC
cdr3_aa: CASSLEDRGEETQYF

j_call: TRBJ2-5
clone_size: NA
d_call: NA
v_call: TRBV10-2
cdr3_nt: TGCGCCAGCAGTGCTGGGATAGAGACCCAGTACTTC
cdr3_aa: CASSAGIETQYF

j_call: TRBJ2-5
clone_size: NA
d_call: TRBD2
v_call: TRBV5-1
cdr3_nt: TGCGCCAGCAGCTTAAAGGCGGCGGGACTAGCGGGAGAGGGCGAGACCCAGTACTTC
cdr3_aa: CASSLKAAGLAGEGETQYF

j_call: TRBJ2-5
clone_size: NA
d_call: NA
v_call: TRBV21-1
cdr3_nt: TGTGCCAGCAGCAAAGATGGGACTAGCGGGAGGGCCTGGGAGACCCAGTACTTC
cdr3_aa: CASSKDGTSGRAWETQYF

j_call: TRBJ2-1
clone_size: NA
d_call: NA
v_call: TRBV12-3/TRBV12-4
cdr3_nt: TGTGCCAGCAGTACCTCAGGGAGCACCTACAATGAGCAGTTCTTC
cdr3_aa: CASSTSGSTYNEQFF

j_call: TRBJ2-1
clone_size: many
d_call: TRBD2
v_call: TRBV5-1
cdr3_nt: TGCGCCAGCAGCTTGGAATCGCGGGAGACTCAGTTCTTC
cdr3_aa: CASSLESRETQFF

j_call: TRBJ2-7
clone_size: many
d_call: NA
v_call: TRBV20-1
cdr3_nt: TGCAGTGCGAGAGGAGACGGGGTCCGCTACGAGCAGTACTTC
cdr3_aa: CSARGDGVRYEQYF

j_call: TRBJ2-2
clone_size: NA
d_call: NA
v_call: TRBV5-1
cdr3_nt: TGCGCCAGCAGCTTGCCGGGGGTCCGGGAGCTGTTTTTT
cdr3_aa: CASSLPGVRELFF

j_call: TRBJ2-2
clone_size: few
d_call: NA
v_call: TRBV5-4
cdr3_nt: TGTGCCAGCAGCTTGGAGGGCGGGATCGCCGGTTCGAACACCGGGGAGCTGTTTTTT
cdr3_aa: CASSLEGGIAGSNTGELFF

j_call: TRBJ1-5
clone_size: NA
d_call: NA
v_call: TRBV12-3/TRBV12-4
cdr3_nt: TGTGCCAGCACCGAAGAGGGCCATCAGCCCCAGCATTTT
cdr3_aa: CASTEEGHQPQHF

j_call: TRBJ1-2
clone_size: few
d_call: NA
v_call: TRBV3-1
cdr3_nt: TGTGCCAGCAGCCAAGAACGGATATATGGCTACACCTTC
cdr3_aa: CASSQERIYGYTF

j_call: TRBJ1-4
clone_size: few
d_call: NA
v_call: TRBV29-1
cdr3_nt: TGCAGCGGCACTTGGCTCCACGAGGAAAAACTGTTTTTT
cdr3_aa: CSGTWLHEEKLFF

j_call: TRBJ1-1
clone_size: NA
d_call: NA
v_call: TRBV12-3/TRBV12-4
cdr3_nt: TGTGCCACCGGCCGAGGGATGGCTGAAGCTTTCTTT
cdr3_aa: CATGRGMAEAFF

j_call: TRBJ1-1
clone_size: NA
d_call: NA
v_call: TRBV5-1
cdr3_nt: TGCGCCAGCAGCTCAGACAGAGAAGCTGAAGCTTTCTTT
cdr3_aa: CASSSDREAEAFF

j_call: TRBJ2-1
clone_size: few
d_call: TRBD2
v_call: TRBV7-3
cdr3_nt: TGTGCCAGCAGCTCTACTAGCGGTATCTACAATGAGCAGTTCTTC
cdr3_aa: CASSSTSGIYNEQFF

j_call: TRBJ1-5
clone_size: NA
d_call: TRBD1
v_call: TRBV7-3
cdr3_nt: TGTGCCAGCAGCTTAATGGGACAGGGGAAGGAGGGCAATCAGCCCCAGCATTTT
cdr3_aa: CASSLMGQGKEGNQPQHF

j_call: TRBJ2-2
clone_size: NA
d_call: NA
v_call: TRBV6-6
cdr3_nt: TGTGCCAGCAGTCAAAACACCAGGGAGCTGTTTTTT
cdr3_aa: CASSQNTRELFF

j_call: TRBJ1-1
clone_size: few
d_call: NA
v_call: TRBV5-1
cdr3_nt: TGCGCCAGCAGTCGGGGACGGACGAACACTGAAGCTTTCTTT
cdr3_aa: CASSRGRTNTEAFF

j_call: TRBJ2-4
clone_size: NA
d_call: NA
v_call: TRBV7-2
cdr3_nt: TGTGCCAGCAGCTTATGGCTGACTAGTAAGGCTGGCATTCAGTACTTC
cdr3_aa: CASSLWLTSKAGIQYF

j_call: TRBJ1-1
clone_size: NA
d_call: NA
v_call: TRBV19
cdr3_nt: TGTGCCAGTAGTATGAAGGGGAACACTGAAGCTTTCTTT
cdr3_aa: CASSMKGNTEAFF

j_call: TRBJ2-1
clone_size: few
d_call: TRBD2
v_call: TRBV3-1
cdr3_nt: TGTGCCAGCAGCCGAGGGACTACGAATGAGCAGTTCTTC
cdr3_aa: CASSRGTTNEQFF

j_call: TRBJ1-5
clone_size: NA
d_call: NA
v_call: TRBV18
cdr3_nt: TGTGCCAGCTCGAGGGAAAGCAATCAGCCCCAGCATTTT
cdr3_aa: CASSRESNQPQHF